The rows below give T cell receptor beta chains drawn from one sample of a study of type 1 regulatory T cells. Via MiXCR, TCRdb re-called the reads, giving one row per CDR3 protein. This sample has around 88,000 distinct CDR3 sequences, with roughly 31% found just once. Sequenced sample: CD4+ T cells, either the whole sample or a sorted fraction (not recorded which). Receptor source: a human donor in good health. CDR3s include the opening cysteine and the closing phenylalanine or tryptophan. The D gene is left open where the match is weak. Clone size is stated in some rows and not others, as once, few, many or a class when expanded.

d_call	v_call	j_call	clone_size	cdr3_aa	cdr3_nt
TRBD1	TRBV6-5	TRBJ2-2	many	CASSYSHRGNTGELFF	TGTGCCAGCAGTTACTCCCACAGGGGGAACACCGGGGAGCTGTTTTTT
.	TRBV10-3	TRBJ2-7	few	CAISDDGEARSYEQYF	TGTGCCATCAGTGATGATGGGGAAGCCCGCTCCTACGAGCAGTACTTC
.	TRBV5-6	TRBJ2-7	few	CASSLPGTGSYEQYF	TGTGCCAGCAGCCTTCCCGGGACCGGCTCCTACGAGCAGTACTTC
TRBD1	TRBV5-1	TRBJ2-1	.	CASNEDRIGNREQFF	TGCGCCAGCAACGAGGACAGGATAGGGAATCGGGAGCAGTTCTTC
TRBD2	TRBV12-3/TRBV12-4	TRBJ2-3	few	CASSTGTSGNSVPDTQYF	TGTGCCAGCAGCACCGGGACTAGCGGTAACTCGGTCCCAGATACGCAGTATTTT
.	TRBV7-2	TRBJ2-3	.	CASSPTVGSDTQYF	TGTGCCAGCAGCCCGACGGTGGGATCCGATACGCAGTATTTT
.	TRBV2	TRBJ2-7	.	CASSSKGRVLLREQYF	TGTGCCAGCAGTTCAAAGGGGCGGGTCCTGCTTAGAGAGCAGTACTTC
.	TRBV7-8	TRBJ2-5	.	CASSWNGRTGLQETQYF	TGTGCCAGCAGCTGGAACGGGCGTACGGGTCTCCAAGAGACCCAGTACTTC
.	TRBV11-2	TRBJ2-3	.	CASSFRLTTDTQYF	TGTGCCAGCAGCTTCAGACTTACCACAGATACGCAGTATTTT
TRBD2	TRBV5-1	TRBJ2-7	.	CASSLDVPSGSDEQYF	TGCGCCAGCAGCTTGGATGTTCCTAGCGGGAGCGACGAGCAGTACTTC
.	TRBV6-2/TRBV6-3	TRBJ2-1	few	CASSDFSGSYNEQFF	TGTGCCAGCAGTGATTTTAGCGGTTCCTACAATGAGCAGTTCTTC
TRBD1	TRBV28	TRBJ1-5	few	CASSKTGAQVSNQPQHF	TGTGCCAGCAGCAAGACAGGGGCGCAGGTTAGCAATCAGCCCCAGCATTTT
TRBD1	TRBV5-1	TRBJ2-7	.	CASRKRTGGGEQYF	TGCGCCAGCAGGAAACGGACAGGGGGCGGCGAGCAGTACTTC
.	TRBV5-1	TRBJ2-7	few	CASSFGSVASYEQYF	TGCGCCAGCAGCTTTGGTAGCGTAGCGTCCTACGAGCAGTACTTC
.	TRBV10-3	TRBJ2-5	few	CAISDRSLQETQYF	TGTGCCATCAGTGACCGGAGTCTCCAAGAGACCCAGTACTTC
.	TRBV27	TRBJ1-4	.	CASSSRTATNEKLFF	TGTGCCAGCAGTTCCCGGACAGCAACTAATGAAAAACTGTTTTTT
.	TRBV3-1	TRBJ2-1	.	CASSEDNEQFF	TGTGCCAGCAGCGAAGACAATGAGCAGTTCTTC
.	TRBV5-1	TRBJ2-5	.	CASTMLGDSKETQYF	TGCGCCAGCACCATGCTCGGGGATTCGAAAGAGACCCAGTACTTC
.	TRBV18	TRBJ2-5	.	CASSPGVSETQYF	TGTGCCAGCTCACCTGGAGTCAGCGAGACCCAGTACTTC
.	TRBV28	TRBJ2-1	.	CASSLGTRVNEQFF	TGTGCCAGCAGTCTCGGGACTCGAGTGAATGAGCAGTTCTTC
.	TRBV10-3	TRBJ2-7	few	CAISDNGDYEQYF	TGTGCCATCAGTGATAACGGAGACTACGAGCAGTACTTC
TRBD2	TRBV20-1	TRBJ2-1	few	CSASMSSGRGYNEQFF	TGCAGTGCTAGTATGTCTAGCGGGAGAGGGTACAATGAGCAGTTCTTC
.	TRBV6-1	TRBJ2-3	.	CASLGLADDTQNF	TGTGCCTCGCTGGGGCTAGCTGATGATACGCAGAATTTT
.	TRBV20-1	TRBJ2-5	few	CSASTTGQETQYF	TGCAGTGCTTCAACGACAGGACAAGAGACCCAGTACTTC
.	TRBV5-4	TRBJ2-1	.	CASSSPRDIYNEQFF	TGTGCCAGCAGCTCCCCCCGAGACATTTACAATGAGCAGTTCTTC
.	TRBV20-1	TRBJ1-6	few	CSARDPGYNSPLHF	TGCAGTGCTAGAGATCCAGGGTATAATTCACCCCTCCACTTT
.	TRBV6-1	TRBJ2-3	few	CASSTGLSTDTQYF	TGTGCCAGCAGCACGGGGCTAAGCACAGATACGCAGTATTTT
TRBD2	TRBV5-5	TRBJ2-7	.	CASSLLAGVNEQYF	TGTGCCAGCAGCTTGTTAGCGGGAGTAAACGAGCAGTACTTC
.	TRBV6-5	TRBJ1-4	few	CASSYSAGDEKLFF	TGTGCCAGCAGTTACTCGGCTGGGGACGAAAAACTGTTTTTT
TRBD2	TRBV20-1	TRBJ2-3	.	CSASGREGLDTQYF	TGCAGTGCTAGTGGGCGGGAGGGCTTAGATACGCAGTATTTT
.	TRBV7-6	TRBJ2-6	.	CASSLSRGGAPTRSGANVLTF	TGTGCCAGCAGCTTATCGAGGGGCGGCGCCCCAACTCGCTCTGGGGCCAACGTCCTGACTTTC
.	TRBV5-1	TRBJ2-3	few	CASSLDIGEDTQYF	TGCGCCAGCAGCTTGGACATCGGGGAAGATACGCAGTATTTT
.	TRBV11-3	TRBJ2-3	.	CASSPTPGTDTQYF	TGTGCCAGCAGCCCGACACCTGGCACAGATACGCAGTATTTT
.	TRBV7-8	TRBJ1-2	.	CASSTIHGPRGYTF	TGTGCCAGCAGCACGATCCACGGCCCGCGGGGCTACACCTTC
TRBD2	TRBV9	TRBJ2-5	few	CASSEGLAGAAQYF	TGTGCCAGCAGCGAGGGACTAGCGGGAGCCGCCCAGTACTTC
TRBD2	TRBV30	TRBJ2-7	.	CAWSRGRETYEQYF	TGTGCCTGGAGTAGAGGGCGGGAGACCTACGAGCAGTACTTC
TRBD1	TRBV10-3	TRBJ1-2	.	CAISDGTGGGYTF	TGTGCCATCAGCGATGGGACAGGCGGGGGCTACACCTTC
TRBD2	TRBV24-1	TRBJ2-1	.	CATSDSPGLAGSGNEQFF	TGTGCCACCAGTGATTCCCCGGGACTAGCGGGGAGTGGGAATGAGCAGTTCTTC
TRBD1	TRBV2	TRBJ1-5	.	CASSGTGGNQPQHF	TGTGCCAGCAGTGGGACAGGGGGCAATCAGCCCCAGCATTTT
TRBD1	TRBV6-1	TRBJ2-7	few	CASADRAPYEQYF	TGTGCCAGCGCGGACAGGGCTCCCTACGAGCAGTACTTC
.	TRBV20-1	TRBJ1-4	.	CSVYRVGEKLFF	TGCAGTGTCTACAGGGTGGGTGAAAAACTGTTTTTT